Listed here are 4 T cell receptor beta chains from one sample, sequenced in a study of STAT3 mutations in large granular lymphocyte leukemia. Method: immunoSEQ multiplex PCR; TCRdb's copy keeps in-frame clones and lacks some. The data show about 4,300 clones, 62% seen once. Study-wide results and limits: Every T-LGLL patient had at least one immunodominant TCRbeta clonotype.

These receptors have no identified antigens. Sample: PBMCs. The receptor source for this set is a human donor with T large granular lymphocyte leukemia. Some clones in this sample may be carry-over from other donors' samples.

The V and J genes are TRBV30 and TRBJ1-1, with D possibly matching TRBD1 (5 bases). Germline values: CDR1 GTSNPN, CDR2 SVGIG (reference sequence). This CDR3 contains 13 residues. V lost 0 bases and J 7 bases, leaving 12 bases between the germline ends. CDR3 region: CAWSVVREGEAFF. The CDR3 DNA reads TGTGCCTGGAGTGTAGTCAGGGAGGGTGAAGCTTTCTTT.

V and J are TRBV29-1 and TRBJ2-7; a possible D gene is TRBD1 (6 bases). Looked up from germline, CDR1 is SQVTM and CDR2 is ANQGSEA. The CDR3 sequence is 13 residues long. V lost 7 bases, J lost 2 bases, and 15 bases lay in between. CDR3 sequence (DNA): TGCAGCGCTCAAGGGGGACCGACCTACGAGCAGTACTTC. The encoded protein is CSAQGGPTYEQYF.

The V call is TRBV5-1, the J call TRBJ2-7; D not resolved. The CDR3 runs 15 residues. Trimming took 0 bases from V and 2 from J, leaving 12 bases between them. Germline loops: CDR1 SGHRS, CDR2 YFSETQ. CDR3 amino acids: CASSLEQRETYEQYF. The CDR3 DNA reads as TGCGCCAGCAGCTTGGAGCAGCGTGAAACCTACGAGCAGTACTTC.

The chain links TRBV4-1 to TRBJ2-7, with 12 bases lining up with TRBD2. The CDR3 covers 16 residues. Germline V gene data show CDR1 as MGHRA and CDR2 as YSYEKL. The junction had 8 bases not matched to a gene; V was cut back by 3 bases and J by 5 bases. The CDR3 DNA reads TGCGCCAGCAGCCAGCCCACTAGCGGGAGGCCCCACGAGCAGTACTTC. Translation: CASSQPTSGRPHEQYF.